The rows below give T cell receptor beta chains drawn from one sample of a study of blood T cell repertoires in COVID-19. Measured with immunoSEQ multiplex PCR; TCRdb has only the in-frame clones, and not every one. The table includes hundreds of thousands of clones, 85% to 90% detected once. Specimen: PBMCs or T cells enriched from blood (not recorded which). These TCRs come from a man between 50 and 59 years old who had been exposed to COVID-19. The CDR3 runs from the conserved cysteine through the conserved F or W. The order of the fields is V gene, J gene, D gene, clone size, CDR3 protein, CDR3 DNA. A D gene is named only where the DNA matches it firmly. Rows give clone size only sometimes, using once, few, many, or a class for an expanded clone.

TRBV7-9	TRBJ1-1	NA	NA	CASRGRAGTEAFF	TGTGCCAGCAGGGGGAGGGCCGGCACTGAAGCTTTCTTT
TRBV21-1	TRBJ1-3	NA	NA	CASREEMTGFSGNTIYF	TGTGCCAGCAGGGAAGAGATGACAGGCTTCTCTGGAAACACCATATATTTT
TRBV6-4	TRBJ2-3	TRBD2	NA	CASSDGTSGGADTQYF	TGTGCCAGCAGTGACGGGACTAGCGGGGGGGCAGATACGCAGTATTTT
TRBV7-9	TRBJ1-5	TRBD1	NA	CASSSGQGKGNQPQHF	TGTGCCAGCAGCTCCGGACAGGGCAAGGGCAATCAGCCCCAGCATTTT
TRBV29-1	TRBJ2-7	NA	NA	CSVGPRGGTYEQYF	TGCAGCGTTGGCCCGCGCGGGGGCACCTACGAGCAGTACTTC
TRBV7-8	TRBJ2-5	TRBD1	once	CASSEPGTVQETQYF	TGTGCCAGCAGCGAGCCCGGGACAGTTCAAGAGACCCAGTACTTC
TRBV28	TRBJ1-1	NA	NA	CASRPPPSAGPRAFF	TGTGCCAGCAGACCCCCCCCCTCCGCGGGGCCCCGGGCTTTCTTT
TRBV10-3	TRBJ2-1	TRBD2	NA	CATAKSIAGGGTNEQFF	TGTGCCACCGCGAAAAGTATAGCGGGGGGAGGGACGAATGAGCAGTTCTTC
TRBV4-1	TRBJ1-5	NA	NA	CASSQETGIGQPQHF	TGCGCCAGCAGCCAAGAAACGGGGATTGGTCAGCCCCAGCATTTT
TRBV5-1	TRBJ1-2	NA	NA	CASSTTGGASEGYTF	TGCGCCAGCAGCACCACTGGAGGGGCTTCAGAGGGCTACACCTTC
TRBV28	TRBJ1-5	TRBD1	NA	CASTTGGEGQPQHF	TGTGCCAGTACTACAGGGGGCGAAGGTCAGCCCCAGCATTTT
TRBV5-5	TRBJ1-2	TRBD1	NA	CASSLVAGGNGYTF	TGTGCCAGCAGCTTGGTCGCAGGGGGGAATGGCTACACCTTC
TRBV5-1	TRBJ1-6	TRBD1	NA	CASSGGQGASPLHF	TGCGCCAGCAGCGGGGGACAGGGGGCTTCACCCCTCCACTTT
TRBV28	TRBJ1-5	TRBD1	NA	CASKRYRDRGNFFFFSNQPQHF	TGTGCCAGCAAAAGATACCGGGACAGGGGAAATTTTTTTTTCTTTAGCAATCAGCCCCAGCATTTT
TRBV5-1	TRBJ1-5	TRBD1	NA	CASSLGQGGNQPQHF	TGCGCCAGCAGCTTGGGACAGGGGGGCAATCAGCCCCAGCATTTT
TRBV6-5	TRBJ1-1	TRBD1	once	CASSTRDREPFEAFF	TGTGCCAGCAGTACTCGGGACAGGGAACCATTTGAAGCTTTCTTT
TRBV15	TRBJ2-2	TRBD1	NA	CATSSGTANTGELFF	TGTGCCACCAGCAGTGGGACAGCGAACACCGGGGAGCTGTTTTTT
TRBV6-1	TRBJ1-5	NA	NA	CASSEMEGLGNQPQHF	TGTGCCAGCAGTGAAATGGAGGGTCTCGGCAATCAGCCCCAGCATTTT
TRBV19	TRBJ1-4	TRBD1	few	CASSIWPGTGGLFDEKLFF	TGTGCCAGTAGTATATGGCCCGGGACAGGGGGCCTCTTTGATGAAAAACTGTTTTTT
TRBV11-2	TRBJ2-1	NA	NA	CASSYYSFPYNEQFF	TGTGCCAGCAGCTATTACAGTTTCCCCTACAATGAGCAGTTCTTC
TRBV5-1	TRBJ2-1	NA	NA	CASSLWLEVSSNEQFF	TGCGCCAGCAGCTTGTGGTTGGAGGTTAGCTCCAATGAGCAGTTCTTC
TRBV29-1	TRBJ1-1	NA	NA	CSVTGQQNTEAFF	TGCAGCGTGACGGGACAACAGAACACTGAAGCTTTCTTT
TRBV10-3	TRBJ1-5	TRBD1	NA	CAISAGQGISQPQHF	TGTGCCATCAGTGCGGGACAGGGGATCAGTCAGCCCCAGCATTTT
TRBV11-3	TRBJ1-2	TRBD1	NA	CASSYGQGSAYF	TGTGCCAGCAGCTACGGACAGGGGAGTGCCTACTTC
TRBV4-2	TRBJ2-7	NA	once	CASSLGHAYEQYF	TGTGCCAGCAGTCTCGGACACGCCTACGAGCAGTACTTC
TRBV5-1	TRBJ2-4	NA	once	CASSLWQGNIQYF	TGCGCCAGCAGCTTGTGGCAGGGAAACATTCAGTACTTC
TRBV7-9	TRBJ2-3	TRBD1	NA	CASSFRTGETDTQYF	TGTGCCAGCAGCTTCAGGACAGGGGAAACAGATACGCAGTATTTT
TRBV19	TRBJ1-5	NA	NA	CASSILAEPQHF	TGTGCCAGTAGTATATTAGCTGAGCCCCAGCATTTT
TRBV9	TRBJ2-1	TRBD2	once	CASSPPLAGLNNEQFF	TGTGCCAGCAGCCCTCCTCTAGCGGGATTAAACAATGAGCAGTTCTTC
TRBV18	TRBJ2-3	TRBD1	once	CASSLIPGQGVSDTQYF	TGTGCCAGCTCACTCATCCCGGGACAGGGGGTATCAGATACGCAGTATTTT
TRBV7-2	TRBJ2-2	NA	NA	CASSLMLASNTGELFF	TGTGCCAGCAGCTTAATGCTAGCTTCCAACACCGGGGAGCTGTTTTTT
TRBV27	TRBJ1-4	TRBD1	NA	CASSPIQGVDEKLFF	TGTGCCAGCAGTCCAATACAGGGGGTCGATGAAAAACTGTTTTTT
TRBV4-2	TRBJ1-4	TRBD1	NA	CASSQATIRQGQREKLFF	TGTGCCAGCAGCCAAGCGACGATAAGACAGGGCCAACGTGAAAAACTGTTTTTT
TRBV9	TRBJ1-6	TRBD1	NA	CASSVGPGQGESNSPLHF	TGTGCCAGCAGCGTAGGCCCGGGACAGGGAGAGTCTAATTCACCCCTCCACTTT
TRBV2	TRBJ1-2	NA	NA	CASSGEGRVYGYTF	TGTGCCAGCAGTGGGGAGGGGCGAGTCTATGGCTACACCTTC
TRBV10-1	TRBJ1-1	TRBD1	once	CASSSGGEGMNTEAFF	TGCGCCAGCAGCTCAGGGGGCGAGGGAATGAACACTGAAGCTTTCTTT
TRBV5-6	TRBJ2-1	TRBD2	NA	CASSFGGRSSYNEQFF	TGTGCCAGCAGCTTCGGCGGGAGGAGTTCCTACAATGAGCAGTTCTTC
TRBV3-1/TRBV3-2	TRBJ2-3	NA	NA	CASSQFLSDTQYF	TGTGCCAGCAGCCAATTCCTCTCAGATACGCAGTATTTT
TRBV9	TRBJ1-6	NA	NA	CASSEGGSSYNSPLHF	TGTGCCAGCAGCGAAGGAGGGAGCTCCTATAATTCACCCCTCCACTTT
TRBV3-1/TRBV3-2	TRBJ2-5	NA	NA	CASSQDLMYRGKETQYF	TGTGCCAGCAGCCAAGATTTGATGTATCGGGGTAAGGAGACCCAGTACTTC
TRBV6-6	TRBJ2-1	TRBD2	NA	CASSWTSGRHPNEQFF	TGTGCCAGCAGTTGGACTAGCGGGAGGCATCCCAATGAGCAGTTCTTC
TRBV5-1	TRBJ1-1	NA	NA	CASSLDAGLIAFF	TGCGCCAGCAGCTTGGATGCGGGACTTATAGCTTTCTTT
TRBV27	TRBJ1-2	NA	NA	CASSLFGTHDSRGPGGYTF	TGTGCCAGCAGTTTATTTGGCACCCATGACTCCCGGGGTCCTGGTGGCTACACCTTC
TRBV5-1	TRBJ2-7	NA	NA	CASSLDRVSYEQYF	TGCGCCAGCAGCTTGGACAGGGTCTCCTACGAGCAGTACTTC
TRBV5-1	TRBJ1-2	TRBD1	NA	CASSLQGGGYGYTF	TGCGCCAGCAGCCTCCAGGGGGGTGGCTATGGCTACACCTTC
TRBV5-1	TRBJ1-1	TRBD1	NA	CASSGQGGTTEAFF	TGCGCCAGCAGCGGACAGGGTGGGACAACTGAAGCTTTCTTT
TRBV7-9	TRBJ2-3	TRBD2	NA	CATNEWGGSSTDTQYF	TGTGCCACCAACGAATGGGGAGGGAGTAGCACAGATACGCAGTATTTT
TRBV5-6	TRBJ2-2	NA	NA	CASSLVVFTGLPAGELFF	TGTGCCAGCAGCTTGGTCGTCTTCACCGGTCTCCCTGCCGGGGAGCTGTTTTTT
TRBV19	TRBJ2-6	TRBD1	NA	CASSIRGQGAPGANVLTF	TGTGCCAGTAGTATTCGGGGACAGGGGGCGCCTGGGGCCAACGTCCTGACTTTC
TRBV10-3	TRBJ2-1	TRBD2	NA	CATMRGVVRNEQFF	TGTGCCACCATGCGGGGGGTGGTACGTAATGAGCAGTTCTTC